This T cell receptor (beta chain) derives from a study of cytomegalovirus exposure and HLA in healthy donors. As for the study in general: Ancestry clustering placed roughly four fifths of a few hundred genotyped donors in the Caucasian-associated cluster.

In the PCR, 60 Vbeta and 13 Jbeta primers were used. Only in-frame clones appear in the TCRdb table, and some are missing; sequencing was by immunoSEQ multiplex PCR. Here the sample spans roughly 140,000 clones, 78% being singletons. V dropped 0 bases and J dropped 4; count of bases not matched to a gene: 7. The CDR3 contains 17 residues. Germline V gene lookup returns CDR1 SGHRS and CDR2 YFSETQ. The rearrangement uses TRBV5-1 and TRBJ1-2, with 12 bases matching TRBD1. Material: PBMCs. The source of this sequence is a male donor in good health and CMV-seronegative. As DNA, the CDR3 is TGCGCCAGCAGCTTGGCTCGGGGACAGGGGGCGGCCTATGGCTACACCTTC. Translation gives CASSLARGQGAAYGYTF.